Given below is one TCR beta chain in context. The data stem from a study of radiotherapy plus CTLA-4 blockade in lung cancer. Study background: Objective responses were observed in approximately 20% of patients, and disease control was achieved by 30% to 40%.

The data were produced by immunoSEQ multiplex PCR, yet TCRdb's version contains in-frame clones alone and is incomplete. The repertoire holds about 100,000 clones, with approximately 83% as singletons. The sample here was peripheral blood, taken from a patient treated with radiotherapy plus ipilimumab. The clonotype originates from a human donor with non-small cell lung cancer who had stable disease on radiotherapy plus ipilimumab.

The DNA of the CDR3 is TGTGCCAGCAGCTTGGCTAGACTAGCGGGTGGGAATGAGCAGTTCTTC. It translates to CASSLARLAGGNEQFF. The chain employs TRBV5-8 and TRBJ2-1; 10 bases are a match to TRBD2. The V gene end was trimmed by 0 bases and the J gene end by 7 bases; junction bases not matched to a gene: 7. The CDR3 spans 16 residues. Germline V gene data show CDR1 as SGHTS and CDR2 as YDEGEE.